This T cell receptor (beta chain) was found in a study of early T cells in non-severe SARS-CoV-2 infection. CDR3 length: 14 residues. V was clipped by 3 bases and J by 4 bases; unmatched bases: 1. Germline V gene lookup returns CDR1 SGHNT and CDR2 YYREEE (reference sequence). TCRdb called the 5' RACE reads again in MiXCR, with one record for every CDR3 protein. The sample consists of about 75,000 distinct CDR3 sequences, around 11% of them appearing once. This clonotype has more than one count but fewer than ten. The source was whole blood, collected at baseline. The clonotype originates from an adult who was a healthcare worker with PCR-confirmed SARS-CoV-2 infection or an uninfected control (not recorded which). This chain connects TRBV5-4 to TRBJ2-3; TRBD2 matches 11 bases. Written as DNA, the CDR3 is TGTGCCAGCAGCTGGGGACTAGCGGCAGATACGCAGTATTTT. It encodes CASSWGLAADTQYF.